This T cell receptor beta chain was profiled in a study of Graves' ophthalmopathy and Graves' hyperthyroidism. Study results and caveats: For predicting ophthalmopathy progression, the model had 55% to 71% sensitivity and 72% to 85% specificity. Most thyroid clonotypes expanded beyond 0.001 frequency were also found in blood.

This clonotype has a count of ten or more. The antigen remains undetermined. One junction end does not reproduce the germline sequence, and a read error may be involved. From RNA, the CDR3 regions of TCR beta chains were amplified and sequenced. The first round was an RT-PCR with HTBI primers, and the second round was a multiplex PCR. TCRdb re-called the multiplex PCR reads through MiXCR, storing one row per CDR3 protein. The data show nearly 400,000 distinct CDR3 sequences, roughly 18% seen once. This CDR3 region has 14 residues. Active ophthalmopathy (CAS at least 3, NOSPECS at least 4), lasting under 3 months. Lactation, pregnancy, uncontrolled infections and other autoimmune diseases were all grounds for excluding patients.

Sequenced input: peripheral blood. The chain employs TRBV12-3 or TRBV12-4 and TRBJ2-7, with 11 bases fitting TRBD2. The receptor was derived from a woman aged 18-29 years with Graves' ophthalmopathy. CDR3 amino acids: CASSLVAGGLEEYF. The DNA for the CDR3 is TGTGCCAGCAGTTTGGTAGCGGGAGGGCTCGAGGAGTACTTC.